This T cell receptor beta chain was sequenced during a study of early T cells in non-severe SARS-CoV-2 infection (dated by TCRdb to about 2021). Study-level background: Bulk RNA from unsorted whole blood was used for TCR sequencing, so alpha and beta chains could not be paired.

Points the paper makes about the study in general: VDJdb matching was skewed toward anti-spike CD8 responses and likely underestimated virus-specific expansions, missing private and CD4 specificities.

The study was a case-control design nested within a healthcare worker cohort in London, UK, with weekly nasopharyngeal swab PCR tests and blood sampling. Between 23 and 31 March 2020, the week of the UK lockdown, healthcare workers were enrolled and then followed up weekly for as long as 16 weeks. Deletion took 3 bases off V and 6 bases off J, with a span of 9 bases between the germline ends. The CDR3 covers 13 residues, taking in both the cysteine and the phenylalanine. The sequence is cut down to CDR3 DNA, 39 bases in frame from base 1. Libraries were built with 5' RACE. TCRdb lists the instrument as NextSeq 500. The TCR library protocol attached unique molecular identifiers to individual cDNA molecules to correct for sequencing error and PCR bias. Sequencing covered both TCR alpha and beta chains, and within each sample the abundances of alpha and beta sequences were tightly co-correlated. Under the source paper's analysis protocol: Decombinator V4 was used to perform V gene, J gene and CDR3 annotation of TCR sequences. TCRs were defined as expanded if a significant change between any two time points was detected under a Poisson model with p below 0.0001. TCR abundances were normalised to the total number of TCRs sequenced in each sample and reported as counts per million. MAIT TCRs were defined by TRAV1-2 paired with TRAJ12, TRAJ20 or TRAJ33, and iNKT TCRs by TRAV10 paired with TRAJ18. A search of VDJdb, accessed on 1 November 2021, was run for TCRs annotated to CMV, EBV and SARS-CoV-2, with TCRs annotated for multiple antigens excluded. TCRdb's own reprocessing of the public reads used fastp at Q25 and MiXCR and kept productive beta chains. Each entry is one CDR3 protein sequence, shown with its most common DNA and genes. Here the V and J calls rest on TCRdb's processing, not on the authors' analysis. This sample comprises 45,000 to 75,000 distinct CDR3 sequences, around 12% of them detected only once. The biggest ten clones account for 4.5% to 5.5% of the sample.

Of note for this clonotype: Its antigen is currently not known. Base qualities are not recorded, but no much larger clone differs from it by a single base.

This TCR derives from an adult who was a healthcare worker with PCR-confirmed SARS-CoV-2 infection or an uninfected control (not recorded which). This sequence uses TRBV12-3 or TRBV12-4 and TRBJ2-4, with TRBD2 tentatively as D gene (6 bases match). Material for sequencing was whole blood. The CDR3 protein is CASSLEGRNIQYF. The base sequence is TGTGCCAGCAGTTTGGAGGGGCGAAACATTCAGTACTTC.